In its sample, the clone carrying this TCR beta chain was seen many times. Antigen unknown. CDR3 length: 14 amino acids. Trimming pared 3 bases from V and 1 base from J, leaving 8 bases between. The germline V gene has CDR1 MNHEY and CDR2 SMNVEV (reference sequence). From RNA transcripts, TCR beta CDR3 regions were amplified. Initially, a first-round RT-PCR of the TCR CDR3 employed the HTBI primer set. TCRdb ran MiXCR on the multiplex PCR reads and lists one entry per CDR3 protein. Here the sample spans 250,000 to 300,000 distinct CDR3 sequences, about 14% being singletons. The entry originates in a study of T cells in Graves' hyperthyroidism and ophthalmopathy. Study findings and constraints: Most thyroid clonotypes expanded above 0.001 were also detected in blood. Ophthalmopathy was told apart from stable hyperthyroidism by a 13 V-J model. Ophthalmopathy prediction by the model preceded onset by a median roughly 6 months.

Participants, patients aged 18 to 65, had newly diagnosed hyperthyroidism with a duration under 2 months. The chain carries TRBV27 and TRBJ2-3, with D possibly matching TRBD2 (5 bases). Sequenced sample: blood. The source of this sequence is a woman aged 35 to 49 with Graves' hyperthyroidism that later progressed to Graves' ophthalmopathy. The CDR3 DNA is TGTGCCAGCAGTTTGCGGGTTCGCACAGATACGCAGTATTTT. Translating gives CASSLRVRTDTQYF.